These 26 T cell receptor beta chains came from one sample sequenced in a study of T cell repertoires in cytomegalovirus infection. A single record per CDR3 protein comes from TCRdb applying MiXCR to the reads. The sample has 560,000 or so distinct CDR3 sequences; approximately 17% are singletons. The source material was CD8+ T cells from PBMCs. Receptors originate from a human donor in good health (CMV status not recorded). Some clones in this sample may be carry-over from other donors' samples.

As to this clonotype: A junction end diverges from the germline sequence, so it may reflect a read error. The chain recombines TRBV7-6 with TRBJ1-6; a possible D gene is TRBD1 (5 bases). The CDR3 sequence is 14 residues long. Looked up from germline, CDR1 is SGHVS and CDR2 is FNYEAQ. In nucleotides, the CDR3 is TGTGCCGGCAGGAAGGGGACGGGGAATTCACCCCTCCACTTT. It codes for CAGRKGTGNSPLHF.

On this clonotype: The conserved phenylalanine or tryptophan is not found at the CDR3 terminus, so this likely reflects a read error. No DNA is shown, since the ends of the CDR3 on it are uncertain; the CDR3 is the one TCRdb lists. The J gene is TRBJ1-2, the V gene TRBV2; the table assigns TRBD1, which was not confirmed against the DNA. A total of 15 residues make up the CDR3, ends included. Looked up from germline, CDR1 is SNHLY and CDR2 is FYNNEI. This CDR3 is CASKDRLSPWGGYTL.

This clonotype turned up a few times. The rearrangement links TRBV13 to TRBJ2-1; D gene ambiguous. This CDR3 contains 13 residues. Trimming took 8 bases from V and 0 from J, leaving 8 bases between them. Germline values: CDR1 PRHDT, CDR2 FYEKMQ (reference sequence). The CDR3 coding sequence is TGTGCCAGCGAGGAATTCTCCTACAATGAGCAGTTCTTC. Protein: CASEEFSYNEQFF.

This clonotype was recorded at least ten times. V gene TRBV6-6 combines with J gene TRBJ2-7, with a possible D match to TRBD2 (6 bases). The CDR3 loop spans 16 amino acids. Trimming shortened V by 6 bases and J by 3 bases, and 21 bases separated the two germline ends. In germline, CDR1 is MNHNY, CDR2 SVGAGI (reference sequence). The CDR3 coding sequence is TGTGCCAGCAGCACTCCTAGCGTCGTCCCCATCTACGAGCAGTACTTC. Its protein is CASSTPSVVPIYEQYF.

Points on this clonotype: One junction end does not reproduce the germline sequence, and a read error may be involved. The chain links TRBV7-6 to TRBJ2-1, with unresolved D. The CDR3 runs 16 residues. In germline, CDR1 is SGHVS, CDR2 FNYEAQ. CDR3 sequence: CASSRLGWSYYNEQFF. Written as DNA, the CDR3 is TGTGCAAGCAGCAGATTAGGATGGAGCTACTACAATGAGCAGTTCTTC. The full variable domain, rest sourced from reference TRBV7-6 and TRBJ2-1, is GAGVSQSPRYKVTKRGQDVALRCDPISGHVSLYWYRQALGQGPEFLTYFNYEAQQDKSGLPNDRFSAERPEGSISTLTIQRTEQRDSAMYRCASSRLGWSYYNEQFFGPGTRLTVL.

This clonotype was found many times. The chain joins TRBV12-3 or TRBV12-4 to TRBJ1-1, with no clear D. The CDR3 loop spans 15 amino acids. V gave up 1 base and J gave up 0 bases, with 9 bases separating them. The CDR3 spells CASSLGVEMNTEAFF. The CDR3 region has the DNA TGTGCCAGCAGTTTAGGAGTAGAAATGAACACTGAAGCTTTCTTT.

Comments on this clonotype: The junction shows a germline mismatch at one end, possibly a read error. The gene calls are TRBV4-1 and TRBJ2-7, with D unclear. CDR1 and CDR2 from the germline V gene are MGHRA and YSYEKL. CDR3 length: 15 amino acids. The CDR3 nucleotides are TGTGCCAGCAGCCAAAATCACAGAAGCTCCTACGAGCAGTACTTC. Translating gives CASSQNHRSSYEQYF.

The rearrangement links TRBV6-1 to TRBJ2-5; a possible D gene is TRBD2 (6 bases). V lost 8 bases and J 1 base, leaving 14 bases between the germline ends. The CDR3 is 14 residues long. The germline V gene has CDR1 MNHNS and CDR2 SASEGT. The CDR3 DNA reads TGTGCCAGCGGATCGGGACTGAGCCAAGAGACCCAGTACTTC. It translates to CASGSGLSQETQYF.

The CDR3 spells CASSSIGGSWVGELFF. The CDR3 region has the DNA TGTGCCAGCAGCTCTATAGGGGGGTCCTGGGTCGGGGAGCTGTTTTTT. The chain is built from TRBV7-2 and TRBJ2-2; D tentatively fits TRBD1 or TRBD2 (6 bases each). V dropped 4 bases and J dropped 7 bases, with 19 bases sitting between them. The CDR3 length is 16 residues. Germline loops: CDR1 SGHTA, CDR2 FQGNSA.

This clonotype was seen ten or more times. V gene TRBV7-9 combines with J gene TRBJ1-2, with D possibly matching TRBD1 (5 bases). The CDR3 runs 15 residues. The germline V gene encodes CDR1 SEHNR and CDR2 FQNEAQ (reference sequence). Trimming pared 5 bases from V and 0 bases from J, leaving 13 bases between. This chain's CDR3 is CASSPPGGANYGYTF. CDR3 sequence (DNA): TGTGCCAGCAGCCCCCCTGGGGGAGCTAACTATGGCTACACCTTC.

This clonotype occurred many times. The chain uses TRBV7-9 and TRBJ1-2, with a weak D call TRBD1 (5 bases). The CDR3 is 15 residues long. The V end was cut by 5 bases, the J end by 2 bases, with 15 bases between. CDR1 is SEHNR and CDR2 is FQNEAQ in the germline V gene (reference sequence). The CDR3 is CASSDPRDRNYGYTF. CDR3 bases: TGTGCCAGCAGCGACCCCCGGGACCGCAACTATGGCTACACCTTC.

In its sample, this clonotype was seen many times. This chain joins TRBV7-9 and TRBJ1-3; the D gene is possibly TRBD1 (6 bases). The CDR3 is made up of 13 amino acids. Germline V gives CDR1 SEHNR, CDR2 FQNEAQ (reference sequence). The V and J ends lost 5 bases and 4 bases respectively, with 9 bases between them. In DNA form, the CDR3 reads TGTGCCAGCAGCACAGGGTCCGGAAACACCATATATTTT. This encodes CASSTGSGNTIYF.

The gene calls are TRBV4-2 and TRBJ2-7; 8 bases line up with TRBD1. CDR3 size: 16 residues. Germline V gene sequence: CDR1 LGHNA, CDR2 YNFKEQ. Losses at the gene ends were 2 bases for V and 1 base for J; bases not matched to a gene: 7. Here the CDR3 DNA reads TGTGCCAGCAGCCAATTCGGGACAGGACATTCCTACGAGCAGTACTTC. It translates to CASSQFGTGHSYEQYF.

There are a few counts of this clonotype. The V gene is TRBV6-6, the J gene TRBJ1-5; 7 bases are a match to TRBD1. The CDR3 spans 15 residues. V lost 6 bases, J lost 5 bases, and 10 bases stayed unmatched. Germline CDR1 MNHNY, CDR2 SVGAGI (reference sequence). CDR3 bases: TGTGCCAGCAGCTTGGGACAGAATTATTATCAGCCCCAGCATTTT. It codes for CASSLGQNYYQPQHF.

The chain employs TRBV15 and TRBJ2-3; D not resolved. The CDR3 extends over 16 amino acids. Germline V gene sequence: CDR1 LNHNV, CDR2 YYDKDF (reference sequence). V gave up 0 bases and J gave up 6 bases, with 16 bases separating them. The CDR3 DNA follows: TGTGCCACCAGCAGAGAGTTAGACGTTTATCAGGATACGCAGTATTTT. This translates into CATSRELDVYQDTQYF. The complete variable domain, with remaining parts taken from reference TRBV15 and TRBJ2-3, reads DAMVIQNPRYQVTQFGKPVTLSCSQTLNHNVMYWYQQKSSQAPKLLFHYYDKDFNNEADTPDNFQSRRPNTSFCFLDIRSPGLGDTAMYLCATSRELDVYQDTQYFGPGTRLTVL.

The rearrangement links TRBV28 to TRBJ2-7; possibly TRBD1 for D (7 bases). Looked up from germline, CDR1 is MDHEN and CDR2 is SYDVKM. Trimming removed 7 bases from V and 1 base from J, with 14 bases in between. The CDR3 sequence is 14 residues long. Written as DNA, the CDR3 is TGTGCCAGCACCGCCCAGGGGGGTTCCTACGAGCAGTACTTC. Amino acids: CASTAQGGSYEQYF.

This clonotype was counted many times. The chain couples TRBV12-3 or TRBV12-4 to TRBJ2-1; 10 nucleotides match TRBD2. The CDR3 has 15 amino acids. V gave up 6 bases and J gave up 6 bases; unmatched junction bases: 8. The CDR3 here is CASRALSGGANEQFF. The CDR3 bases are TGTGCCAGCAGAGCCTTGAGCGGGGGGGCCAATGAGCAGTTCTTC.

This clonotype was seen more than once but under ten times. The chain carries TRBV7-6 and TRBJ1-6, with TRBD1 identical over 8 bases. Unmatched junction bases numbered 5, after V lost 5 bases and J lost 5 bases. The germline CDR1 and CDR2 sequences are SGHVS and FNYEAQ. There are 15 residues in the CDR3. CDR3 sequence: CASSDLTGDNSPLHF. The CDR3 DNA follows: TGTGCCAGCAGCGACTTGACAGGGGATAATTCACCCCTCCACTTT.

In its sample, this clonotype was seen many times. The CDR3 bases are TGTGCCAGCAGCTTATGGGTTGGCGGGGGCTCAGATACGCAGTATTTT. Its protein is CASSLWVGGGSDTQYF. The chain employs TRBV11-2 and TRBJ2-3; a weak D match, TRBD2 (7 bases). This CDR3 is built from 16 residues. The V gene lost 2 bases and the J gene lost 4 bases, with 16 bases spanning the gap. Germline V gene lookup returns CDR1 SGHAT and CDR2 FQNNGV.

This clonotype was found a few times. This chain uses TRBV13 with TRBJ2-5; 9 nucleotides line up with TRBD2. Germline CDR1 reads PRHDT; CDR2 reads FYEKMQ (reference sequence). CDR3 length: 18 residues. Germline trimming cut 0 bases from V and 2 bases from J; bases unmatched to any gene: 10. CDR3 amino acids: CASSLGRPSGIGQETQYF. The CDR3 DNA is TGTGCCAGCAGCTTAGGGCGACCTAGCGGGATCGGTCAAGAGACCCAGTACTTC.

This clonotype was counted many times. V gene TRBV7-9 combines with J gene TRBJ2-5; 9 nucleotides line up with TRBD1. The CDR3 is 15 residues long. Germline V gives CDR1 SEHNR, CDR2 FQNEAQ (reference sequence). The V gene end was trimmed by 5 bases and the J gene end by 5 bases; junction bases not matched to a gene: 9. The CDR3 DNA reads as TGTGCCAGCAGCCCATGGGACAGGGAGGAGGAGACCCAGTACTTC. It codes for CASSPWDREEETQYF.

The sample holds many counts of this clonotype. The chain links TRBV7-9 to TRBJ1-2, with TRBD1 as a possible D gene (5 bases). Germline V gives CDR1 SEHNR, CDR2 FQNEAQ (reference sequence). There are 20 residues in the CDR3. Trimming removed 4 bases at V and 7 bases at J, with 34 bases between. The CDR3 DNA is TGTGCCAGCAGCTCCCCTACAGGCCACCCGGGGTCGGGTCCAAGTGGTGGCTACACCTTC. It translates to CASSSPTGHPGSGPSGGYTF. The complete variable domain, with remaining parts taken from reference TRBV7-9 and TRBJ1-2, reads DTGVSQNPRHKITKRGQNVTFRCDPISEHNRLYWYRQTLGQGPEFLTYFQNEAQLEKSRLLSDRFSAERPKGSFSTLEIQRTEQGDSAMYLCASSSPTGHPGSGPSGGYTFGSGTRLTVV.

This clonotype has a count of ten or more. This rearrangement joins TRBV4-1 to TRBJ1-1, with 7 bases lining up with TRBD1. The V gene's germline CDR1 is MGHRA and CDR2 YSYEKL. The CDR3 loop spans 16 amino acids. J gave up 6 bases and V 4 bases, and 14 bases lay outside the gene matches. CDR3 DNA sequence: TGCGCCAGCAGCCTTCAATCGACAGGGTTTATGTCTGAAGCTTTCTTT. Protein sequence: CASSLQSTGFMSEAFF.

This clonotype was seen ten or more times. The chain combines TRBV6-1 with TRBJ2-6; D is uncertain. The CDR3 consists of 15 residues. Germline CDR1 and CDR2: MNHNS and SASEGT. Trimming took off 2 bases at V and 0 bases at J, with 5 bases between the two ends. The CDR3 DNA reads as TGTGCCAGCAGTGAACTGGGCTCTGGGGCCAACGTCCTGACTTTC. Translating it yields CASSELGSGANVLTF.

This clonotype was counted ten times or more. The CDR3, as DNA: TGTGCCAGCAGTGAACAAATACTACGGGACATAACCTACGAGCAGTACTTC. This encodes CASSEQILRDITYEQYF. V is TRBV6-1 and J is TRBJ2-7; D may be TRBD1 (6 bases). The CDR3 spans 17 residues. The V end lost 2 bases, the J end lost 2 bases, and 19 bases lay between the germline ends. Germline assignment: CDR1 MNHNS and CDR2 SASEGT.

This clonotype was recorded many times. The chain links TRBV28 to TRBJ1-1; D gene uncertain. CDR1 and CDR2 (germline): MDHEN, SYDVKM. V was clipped by 7 bases and J by 0 bases, with 12 bases between them. This CDR3 has 14 amino acids. As DNA, the CDR3 is TGTGCCAGCACCCCGGCTCCTATGAACACTGAAGCTTTCTTT. It specifies CASTPAPMNTEAFF.